Listed below are T cell receptor beta chains from one sample, sequenced in a study of blood T cell repertoires in COVID-19. Some clones are missing from TCRdb's copy, which holds only in-frame ones; the method was immunoSEQ multiplex PCR. Of fewer than 400,000 clones in the sample, 85% were seen once. Source material: PBMCs or T cells enriched from blood (not recorded which). The receptors were sampled from a woman between 25 and 40 years old who had been exposed to COVID-19. Both conserved end residues are part of each CDR3. Each record gives: J gene, V gene, D gene, clone size, CDR3 DNA, CDR3 protein. A D gene is named only where the DNA matches it firmly. Clone size appears in some rows only: once, few, many, or a class for an expanded clone.

J: TRBJ1-1
V: TRBV10-3
D: TRBD1
size: NA
DNA: TGTGCCATCAGTAAGGTAGGGACAGGGGAGAACACTGAAGCTTTCTTT
CDR3: CAISKVGTGENTEAFF

J: TRBJ2-1
V: TRBV28
D: TRBD1
size: NA
DNA: TGTGCCAGCAGGGGGACAGTCTCCTACAATGAGCAGTTCTTC
CDR3: CASRGTVSYNEQFF

J: TRBJ1-5
V: TRBV7-8
D: NA
size: NA
DNA: TGTGCCAGCAGCTTAATACCGATGAACGCCAGGGCAGGTCAGCCCCAGCATTTT
CDR3: CASSLIPMNARAGQPQHF

J: TRBJ2-5
V: TRBV12-3/TRBV12-4
D: NA
size: NA
DNA: TGTGCCAGCAGTTTTGACATGCAAGAGACCCAGTACTTC
CDR3: CASSFDMQETQYF

J: TRBJ2-1
V: TRBV7-9
D: NA
size: NA
DNA: TGTGCCAGCAGCTTCCCCGGGACACACAATGAGCAGTTCTTC
CDR3: CASSFPGTHNEQFF

J: TRBJ2-3
V: TRBV5-1
D: TRBD1
size: NA
DNA: TGCGCCAGCAGCTTTCAGGGGGAGACGGATACGCAGTATTTT
CDR3: CASSFQGETDTQYF

J: TRBJ2-1
V: TRBV6-2/TRBV6-3
D: TRBD2
size: NA
DNA: TGTGCCAGCAGTCACGGGACTAGCGGCTACAATGAGCAGTTCTTC
CDR3: CASSHGTSGYNEQFF

J: TRBJ1-5
V: TRBV25-1
D: NA
size: NA
DNA: TGTGCCAGCAGTGATTCCGCGTCGGAGGTTAGCAATCAGCCCCAGCATTTT
CDR3: CASSDSASEVSNQPQHF

J: TRBJ2-7
V: TRBV7-9
D: TRBD2
size: once
DNA: TGTGCCAGCAGCTTAGTGAGCGGGACCTCCTACGAGCAGTACTTC
CDR3: CASSLVSGTSYEQYF

J: TRBJ2-7
V: TRBV7-9
D: NA
size: NA
DNA: TGTGCCAGCAGCTCCACACCCGCTAGGAGCGGAGCCGAGCAGTACTTC
CDR3: CASSSTPARSGAEQYF

J: TRBJ1-2
V: TRBV18
D: NA
size: NA
DNA: TGTGCCAGCTCACCACCGACTGCCCTCCAGGGCTATGGCTACACCTTC
CDR3: CASSPPTALQGYGYTF

J: TRBJ1-1
V: TRBV5-1
D: TRBD1
size: NA
DNA: TGCGCCAGCAGCTCCAAATCACCGGGACAGGGGTTTCGAGCTTTCTTT
CDR3: CASSSKSPGQGFRAFF

J: TRBJ2-5
V: TRBV19
D: NA
size: NA
DNA: TGTGCCAGTAGTATTAGTGCCCAAGAGACCCAGTACTTC
CDR3: CASSISAQETQYF

J: TRBJ1-4
V: TRBV19
D: TRBD1
size: few
DNA: TGTGCCAGTAGTAGACAGGGAAAAGGGGATGAAAAACTGTTTTTT
CDR3: CASSRQGKGDEKLFF

J: TRBJ2-5
V: TRBV27
D: NA
size: NA
DNA: TGTGCCAGCAGACTGGGGCCGAAGGGGACCCAGTACTTC
CDR3: CASRLGPKGTQYF

J: TRBJ1-3
V: TRBV9
D: TRBD1
size: few
DNA: TGTGCCAGCAGCGTAGCCTTGGACAGGTCAAGCTCTGGAAACACCATATATTTT
CDR3: CASSVALDRSSSGNTIYF

J: TRBJ1-2
V: TRBV5-4
D: NA
size: once
DNA: TGTGCCAGCAGCTCAAACCATCAGGGTAACTATGGCTACACCTTC
CDR3: CASSSNHQGNYGYTF

J: TRBJ2-1
V: TRBV7-2
D: NA
size: NA
DNA: TGTGCCAGCAGCTCGGCAGGATTGGGAGCCCCGGGCGATGAGCAGTTCTTC
CDR3: CASSSAGLGAPGDEQFF

J: TRBJ2-1
V: TRBV9
D: TRBD1
size: NA
DNA: TGTGCCAGCAGCGTAGGCCAGGGGGCCTACAATGAGCAGTTCTTC
CDR3: CASSVGQGAYNEQFF

J: TRBJ2-3
V: TRBV9
D: TRBD2
size: NA
DNA: TGTGCCAGCAGCGTAGTAAGCGGGGGGTTGACAGATACGCAGTATTTT
CDR3: CASSVVSGGLTDTQYF

J: TRBJ1-5
V: TRBV6-2/TRBV6-3
D: NA
size: NA
DNA: TGTGCCAGCAGTTACCGGGGGCGGGAGAATCAGCCCCAGCATTTT
CDR3: CASSYRGRENQPQHF

J: TRBJ2-3
V: TRBV5-6
D: NA
size: NA
DNA: TGTGCCAGCTCCGGGGGTACGCAGTATTTT
CDR3: CASSGGTQYF

J: TRBJ2-1
V: TRBV7-9
D: TRBD2
size: NA
DNA: TGTGCCAGCAGCTTACTAGCGGGAGCGGATGAGCAGTTCTTC
CDR3: CASSLLAGADEQFF

J: TRBJ1-1
V: TRBV7-2
D: NA
size: NA
DNA: TGTGCCAGCAGCTACGTGGAGTGGGCTGAAGCTTTCTTT
CDR3: CASSYVEWAEAFF

J: TRBJ1-5
V: TRBV2
D: NA
size: NA
DNA: TGTGCCAGCAGTGGAGGTAGCAATCAGCCCCAGCATTTT
CDR3: CASSGGSNQPQHF

J: TRBJ2-2
V: TRBV11-2
D: TRBD2
size: NA
DNA: TGTGCCAGCAGGGAACTAGCGGGGGCCCACACCGGGGAGCTGTTTTTT
CDR3: CASRELAGAHTGELFF

J: TRBJ2-3
V: TRBV9
D: TRBD2
size: NA
DNA: TGTGCCAGCAACCGAAGGGCAGCGGGGGGCACAGATACGCAGTATTTT
CDR3: CASNRRAAGGTDTQYF

J: TRBJ2-1
V: TRBV6-2/TRBV6-3
D: TRBD2
size: few
DNA: TGTGCCAGCAGTTGGCCGACTAGCGGGGCCTACAATGAGCAGTTCTTC
CDR3: CASSWPTSGAYNEQFF

J: TRBJ2-2
V: TRBV5-1
D: TRBD2
size: NA
DNA: TGCGCCAGCAGCTTGGAGGGACTAGCGGTGACCGGGGAGCTGTTTTTT
CDR3: CASSLEGLAVTGELFF

J: TRBJ1-3
V: TRBV19
D: TRBD1
size: NA
DNA: TGTGCCAGTAGTTCCCTCGGACAGGGCGGAGGAAACACCATATATTTT
CDR3: CASSSLGQGGGNTIYF

J: TRBJ1-4
V: TRBV29-1
D: TRBD1
size: NA
DNA: TGCAGCGCTGGGACAGGGGGTGAGGAAAAACTGTTTTTT
CDR3: CSAGTGGEEKLFF

J: TRBJ2-2
V: TRBV5-1
D: TRBD2
size: few
DNA: TGCGCCAGCAGCTCCCTCGCGGGGGGGGCTAACACCGGGGAGCTGTTTTTT
CDR3: CASSSLAGGANTGELFF

J: TRBJ2-2
V: TRBV5-6
D: NA
size: few
DNA: TGTGCCAGCACCCCCCGTTGGGCTACCGGGGAGCTGTTTTTT
CDR3: CASTPRWATGELFF

J: TRBJ1-3
V: TRBV5-5
D: NA
size: NA
DNA: TGTGCCAGCAGCTTGGAAAGTCCGAGCTCTGGAAACACCATATATTTT
CDR3: CASSLESPSSGNTIYF

J: TRBJ2-1
V: TRBV4-3
D: TRBD2
size: NA
DNA: TGCGCCAGCAGCGATAGCGGGGGCCCCTACAATGAGCAGTTCTTC
CDR3: CASSDSGGPYNEQFF

J: TRBJ1-6
V: TRBV21-1
D: NA
size: NA
DNA: TGTGCCAGCAGCAAACTCAGGGGTACACCCCTCCACTTT
CDR3: CASSKLRGTPLHF

J: TRBJ2-7
V: TRBV9
D: NA
size: NA
DNA: TGTGCCAGCAGCGCTACAGGGACGGGGGAGCAGTACTTC
CDR3: CASSATGTGEQYF

J: TRBJ1-6
V: TRBV6-1
D: NA
size: NA
DNA: TGTGCCAGCAGTGAAGCGAATGGACATTACTCACCCCTCCACTTT
CDR3: CASSEANGHYSPLHF

J: TRBJ1-1
V: TRBV2
D: NA
size: NA
DNA: TGTGCCAGCAGTGTTGGCCCGAACACTGAAGCTTTCTTT
CDR3: CASSVGPNTEAFF

J: TRBJ2-1
V: TRBV4-1
D: TRBD1
size: NA
DNA: TGCGCCAGCAGCCACGAAGAAGGGACAGGGCGTAGTAATGAGCAGTTCTTC
CDR3: CASSHEEGTGRSNEQFF

J: TRBJ2-5
V: TRBV24-1
D: TRBD2
size: once
DNA: TGTGCCACCAGTGATTTAACTAGCGGGAAAGAGACCCAGTACTTC
CDR3: CATSDLTSGKETQYF

J: TRBJ1-1
V: TRBV7-6
D: NA
size: once
DNA: TGTGCCAGCAGCCCCAGGTTACTGAACACTGAAGCTTTCTTT
CDR3: CASSPRLLNTEAFF

J: TRBJ2-7
V: TRBV11-2
D: TRBD2
size: NA
DNA: TGTGCCAGCAGCCCAGGGACTATATACGAGCAGTACTTC
CDR3: CASSPGTIYEQYF

J: TRBJ1-5
V: TRBV27
D: TRBD1
size: NA
DNA: TGTGCCAGCAGTTTTTCCGGACAGGGCCTCCATCAGCCCCAGCATTTT
CDR3: CASSFSGQGLHQPQHF

J: TRBJ1-3
V: TRBV10-3
D: NA
size: NA
DNA: TGTGCCATCAGTGAGACGAGGATCTCGGGAAACACCATATATTTT
CDR3: CAISETRISGNTIYF